This T cell receptor beta chain was captured in a study of shared clonotypes between healthy human individuals (dated by TCRdb to the early 2020s). Background for the entire study: Two women and a few men aged 18 to 49 years were included in the cohort. Per donor, three plates each were used for CD4 naive and CD4 memory, two for CD8 naive, and one for CD8 memory. The study deeply sequenced blood TCR repertoires of about five healthy adults to estimate repertoire size and the extent of clonotype sharing between individuals. Different laboratories and diverse techniques were used to prepare libraries and sequence TCR repertoires, to increase sequencing depth and limit assay-specific biases. Each donor's leukapheresis produced roughly between roughly 0.85 and 9.5 billion PBMCs. What the study reported, not specific to this receptor: Because the study included a small number of donors, the genetic and exposure-history diversity represented was limited. Compared with non-shared clonotypes, the clonotypes found in all four sorted-subset donors had higher generation probabilities. Larger estimated clonotype richness was generally found for naive subsets than for memory subsets. Pairwise subsampling indicated that sequencing depth was expected to affect the degree of clonotype sharing among donors. Even with the large sequencing depth, rarefaction of the sorted-subset datasets indicated that sequencing was incomplete. When a few donors were compared, the shared fraction of clonotypes was roughly 5% for naive CD4, about 4% for naive CD8, roughly 2.5% for memory CD4, and less than 0.45% for memory CD8. Only blood was sampled, and tissue TCR repertoires likely differ from those in blood.

Healthy HIV-negative adults with no recently reported acute infections or vaccinations were included as donors. Only Caucasian adults living in Nashville, Tennessee, USA were represented among the donors. Magnetic negative selection was used to enrich CD4+ T cells, after which naive cells were positively selected on CD45RA and the negative fraction became the memory subset. After blood collection by leukapheresis, PBMCs were isolated using Ficoll-Histopaque density gradient centrifugation and then cryopreserved in the vapor phase of liquid nitrogen. Analytical flow cytometry was used to check the purity and quantity of every magnetically sorted T cell population. Genomic DNA was isolated from every sorted fraction and measured by UV absorbance on a Nanodrop 2000c. About this clone: Its target antigen remains unknown. No base quality values were provided; no much bigger clone lies one nucleotide off.

Using the deep immunoSEQ assay, multiplex PCR amplified TCR CDR3 regions from genomic DNA. For each cell subset, the extracted genomic DNA was distributed evenly across all wells of several immunoSEQ 96-well plates, and each plate served as one replicate. For sorted subsets, approximately 0.2 ug of genomic DNA, equivalent to around 29,000 T cell genomes, went into each replicate PCR. Purified libraries were measured with a Qubit 3.0 fluorometer, size-checked on a Bioanalyzer 2100, and measured again with the KAPA Library Quantification kit. Each immunoSEQ 96-well plate was sequenced on its own single-read 150-cycle Illumina NextSeq 550 flow cell. In the paper's pipeline: Because the immunoSEQ output included only junctional sequences and no quality scores, the filtering could not be the same as the filtering used for full-length reads. Sequences were annotated with PyIR, a Python wrapper for IgBLAST v1.9, and V/J genes and CDR3 were assigned using IMGT germline references. Reads were filtered out if the reads had weak V/J assignments (E-value above 1e-6), no CDR3, stop codons, out-of-frame junctions, or ambiguous translated residues. V3J clonotypes were defined by identical inferred V gene, J gene, and CDR3 amino acid sequence. Percentage overlap between repertoires was calculated by dividing the number of shared unique clonotypes by the size of the smaller repertoire. Three approaches were used to assess repertoire richness: RTK rarefaction, the Chao1 estimator, and Recon v2.1 estimates of unobserved clonotypes. OLGA was used to compute generation probabilities for all TCRbeta clonotypes that the gDNA method yielded from four donors. The table was pulled from immuneACCESS by TCRdb, which kept in-frame rearrangements only. Such tables lose some clones; where checked, under half of the loss comes from unresolved V genes, and the rest has no known cause. The D gene and trimming were derived from the DNA, and the V and J assignments and clone size from that table. The sample table shows just over 2,000,000 clones, and 90% to 95% are seen once. About 0.13% of the sample lies in the top ten.

Per the germline V gene, SGHRS is the CDR1 and YFSETQ is the CDR2. The CDR3 numbers 14 residues from cysteine through phenylalanine. The read is trimmed to its CDR3 DNA, 42 bases read in frame from base 1. Cut back by 4 bases and 2 bases, the V and J ends lie 11 bases apart. The receptor's source is a man aged 18 to 29 in good health. The V gene is TRBV5-1 and the J gene is TRBJ2-3; the D gene assignment is perhaps TRBD1 or TRBD2, with each matching 5 bases. Input material: naive CD4+ T cells sorted from blood. The cell subset or site tag for this specimen amounts to: CD45RA+ positively selected. CDR3 protein: CASSPGSPTDTQYF. The sequenced DNA is TGCGCCAGCAGCCCAGGGAGCCCCACAGATACGCAGTATTTT.